One sample yielded the 8 T cell receptor beta chains listed below, sequenced in a study of blood T cell repertoires in COVID-19. Only in-frame clones appear in the TCRdb table, and some are missing; sequencing was by immunoSEQ multiplex PCR. The data hold just under 75,000 clones, with 65% to 85% observed a single time. The sequenced sample was peripheral blood. Source of these receptors: a man at least 80 years old with active or convalescent COVID-19.

This clone has a handful of counts. The rearrangement joins TRBV2 to TRBJ2-7; 9 nucleotides line up with TRBD1. Trimming at V came to 4 bases and at J to 7 bases, leaving 8 bases not matched to a gene. The CDR3 contains 14 residues. Germline CDR1 is SNHLY and CDR2 is FYNNEI. CDR3 bases: TGTGCCAGCAGTGCGGACAGGGGCCTCAGGGAGCAGTACTTC. Its protein is CASSADRGLREQYF. Drawing the rest from reference TRBV2 and TRBJ2-7, the complete variable domain is EPEVTQTPSHQVTQMGQEVILRCVPISNHLYFYWYRQILGQKVEFLVSFYNNEISEKSEIFDDQFSVERPDGSNFTLKIRSTKLEDSAMYFCASSADRGLREQYFGPGTRLTVT.

The chain is built from TRBV29-1 and TRBJ1-2; possible D gene TRBD1, 5 bases. The ends were cut back, 3 bases at V and 0 bases at J, with 11 bases in the middle. This CDR3 is 14 amino acids long. The germline CDR1 and CDR2 sequences are SQVTM and ANQGSEA. CDR3 sequence (DNA): TGCAGCGTTGAGGTAGGGGCGACTAACTATGGCTACACCTTC. Protein sequence: CSVEVGATNYGYTF.

The V and J genes are TRBV5-6 and TRBJ2-3, with a tentative D call TRBD1 (5 bases). From germline, CDR1 is SGHDT and CDR2 YYEEEE. This CDR3 contains 14 residues. Trimming pared 7 bases from V and 1 base from J, leaving 13 bases between. CDR3 sequence (DNA): TGTGCCAGCGTAAAGGGGAAGGGCACAGATACGCAGTATTTT. It is translated as CASVKGKGTDTQYF.

The V call is TRBV5-1, the J call TRBJ2-3, with D tentatively TRBD2 (5 bases). The V end was cut by 4 bases, the J end by 3 bases, with 12 bases between. The CDR3 spans 14 residues. CDR1 and CDR2 (germline): SGHRS, YFSETQ. The CDR3 here is CASSADRETDTQYF. The DNA for the CDR3 is TGCGCCAGCAGCGCCGACCGGGAAACAGATACGCAGTATTTT. Looking up the rest from reference TRBV5-1 and TRBJ2-3 gives the full variable domain: KAGVTQTPRYLIKTRGQQVTLSCSPISGHRSVSWYQQTPGQGLQFLFEYFSETQRNKGNFPGRFSGRQFSNSRSEMNVSTLELGDSALYLCASSADRETDTQYFGPGTRLTVL.

The chain has TRBV5-1 and TRBJ1-3; 7 bases map to TRBD1. The CDR3 spans 15 residues. The V segment lost 4 bases and the J segment 3 bases; nucleotides outside the gene matches: 7. Per the germline V gene, CDR1 is SGHRS and CDR2 is YFSETQ. CDR3 in amino acids: CASSRLGTVGNTIYF. The DNA of the CDR3 is TGCGCCAGCAGCCGTTTGGGGACAGTTGGAAACACCATATATTTT.

The rearrangement uses TRBV7-2 and TRBJ2-3; TRBD1 agrees at 8 bases. V shed 1 base, J shed 4 bases, and the junction held 7 bases outside the gene matches. Germline V gene lookup returns CDR1 SGHTA and CDR2 FQGNSA. This CDR3 is built from 16 residues. Here the CDR3 DNA reads TGTGCCAGCAGCTTAGGGACAGGGCATATCGCAGATACGCAGTATTTT. As protein: CASSLGTGHIADTQYF.

V and J are TRBV5-5 and TRBJ1-4; the D is unclear. The V gene lost 2 bases and the J gene lost 5 bases, with 7 bases spanning the gap. This CDR3 has 13 residues. CDR1 and CDR2 (germline): SGHKS, YYEKEE (reference sequence). The CDR3 nucleotides read TGTGCCAGCAGCTTTTCGAGAAATGAAAAACTGTTTTTT. It translates to CASSFSRNEKLFF.

This chain joins TRBV7-9 and TRBJ2-6; 7 nucleotides line up with TRBD2. With V trimmed by 1 base and J by 2 bases, 5 bases remained unmatched. The CDR3 totals 17 residues. Germline values: CDR1 SEHNR, CDR2 FQNEAQ (reference sequence). The chain's CDR3 is CASSLDMGGAGANVLTF. The CDR3 DNA follows: TGTGCCAGCAGCTTAGATATGGGGGGGGCTGGGGCCAACGTCCTGACTTTC. Looking up the rest from reference TRBV7-9 and TRBJ2-6 gives the full variable domain: DTGVSQNPRHKITKRGQNVTFRCDPISEHNRLYWYRQTLGQGPEFLTYFQNEAQLEKSRLLSDRFSAERPKGSFSTLEIQRTEQGDSAMYLCASSLDMGGAGANVLTFGAGSRLTVL.